This TCR beta chain was profiled in a study of blood T cell repertoires in COVID-19. As for the study in general: Italy, Spain and the United States were the sources of the convalescent and acute COVID-19 samples. T cells, B-cell-depleted T cells, or PBMCs supplied cDNA or gDNA.

This CDR3 spans 18 amino acids. Losses at the gene ends were 1 base for V and 17 bases for J; bases not matched to a gene: 25. From germline, CDR1 is SGHAT and CDR2 FQNNGV. Authors' processing steps: How many nucleated cells were present was estimated from reference gene primer amplification. Sequenced by immunoSEQ multiplex PCR; TCRdb stores in-frame clones only, minus some. For V, J and clone size, that table is used; D and trimming come from the DNA. The sample includes about 190,000 clones, about 86% of them seen just once. This TCR derives from a young man with active or convalescent COVID-19. What was sequenced was peripheral blood. The chain links TRBV11-2 to TRBJ2-2; 7 bases fit TRBD2. DNA of the CDR3: TGTGCCAGCAGCTTAGGGCCCAGCGGGACGAACACCGGGGAGCTTTCCTTTTTT. It translates to CASSLGPSGTNTGELSFF.